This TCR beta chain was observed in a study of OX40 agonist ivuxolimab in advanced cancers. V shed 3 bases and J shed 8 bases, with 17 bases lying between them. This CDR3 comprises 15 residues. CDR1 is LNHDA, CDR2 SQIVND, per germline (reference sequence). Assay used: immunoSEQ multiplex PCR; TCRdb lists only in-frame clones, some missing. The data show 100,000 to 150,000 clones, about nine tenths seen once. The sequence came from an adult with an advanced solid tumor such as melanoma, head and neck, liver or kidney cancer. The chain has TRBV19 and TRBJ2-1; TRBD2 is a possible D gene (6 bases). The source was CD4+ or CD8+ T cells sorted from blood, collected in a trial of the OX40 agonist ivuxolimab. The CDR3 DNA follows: TGTGCCAGTAGTATTTTTGCGGGATCTGCGGATGAGCAGTTCTTC. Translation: CASSIFAGSADEQFF.